The clone carrying this TCR beta chain occurred many times. The CDR3 loop spans 16 amino acids. The trim removed 7 bases at V and 8 bases at J, leaving 10 bases unmatched. From germline, CDR1 is SNHLY and CDR2 FYNNEI. MiXCR, run by TCRdb on the 5' RACE reads, gives a single entry per CDR3 protein. The data contain some 60,000 distinct CDR3 sequences, roughly a tenth of them singletons. These data originate in a study of early T cells in non-severe SARS-CoV-2 infection. Sequenced material: whole blood. The chain combines TRBV2 with TRBJ2-1, with 14 bases lining up with TRBD2. The receptor was isolated from an adult who was a healthcare worker with PCR-confirmed SARS-CoV-2 infection or an uninfected control (not recorded which). CDR3 DNA: TGTGCCAGCATCCCTTCCGGGACTAGCGGGAGTGATGAGCAGTTCTTC. Its protein product is CASIPSGTSGSDEQFF.